This T cell receptor (beta chain) was profiled in a study of CD8 T cells in ankylosing spondylitis. Remarks on this clonotype: Its antigen is currently unknown.

The CDR3 covers 15 residues. V was pared by 6 bases and J by 0 bases, with 10 bases between. CDR1 is SGHRS and CDR2 is YFSETQ in the germline V gene. Whole-study findings and limits: Clones linked to disease were reported to show significant enrichment in matched ankylosing spondylitis synovial fluid. Seemingly distinctive of ankylosing spondylitis blood was a TCR beta motif formed by eight highly homologous variants.

Quantitative barcoded 5'-RACE was used to prepare TCR beta libraries. TCRdb passed the 5' RACE reads through MiXCR, listing each CDR3 protein once. The table includes about 440,000 distinct CDR3 sequences, approximately 17% detected once. The sample was blood, either unsorted or a sorted T cell fraction (not recorded which). The rearrangement uses TRBV5-1 and TRBJ2-6; TRBD1 is a possible D gene (5 bases). The receptor was derived from a male donor with ankylosing spondylitis. The CDR3 DNA reads as TGCGCCAGCATGAAGGGGCGCTCTGGGGCCAACGTCCTGACTTTC. Translation gives CASMKGRSGANVLTF.